This T cell receptor beta chain was recovered during a study of blood T cell repertoires in COVID-19. Study overall: Sites in the United States, Italy and Spain provided acute and convalescent COVID-19 samples. T cells, B-cell-depleted T cells, or PBMCs supplied cDNA or gDNA.

Per the original methods: For nucleated cells, counts were estimated from reference gene primer amplification. The protocol was immunoSEQ multiplex PCR, while the TCRdb copy is restricted to in-frame clones and leaves out a portion. The DNA gave D and trimming, while V, J and clone size come from that table. Of approximately 90,000 clones in the sample, around 83% were seen once. This CDR3 has 17 amino acids. Per the germline V gene, CDR1 is LNHDA and CDR2 is SQIVND (reference sequence). Trimming took off 3 bases at V and 9 bases at J, with 21 bases between the two ends. The rearrangement uses TRBV19 and TRBJ2-6; D is perhaps TRBD2 (6 bases). Sequenced: peripheral blood. This clonotype was sampled from a man in his 60s with acute or convalescent COVID-19. CDR3 DNA: TGTGCCAGTAGTATGTTAGACCAGGGAGGTCGCGGCAACGTCCTGACTTTC. Protein product: CASSMLDQGGRGNVLTF.